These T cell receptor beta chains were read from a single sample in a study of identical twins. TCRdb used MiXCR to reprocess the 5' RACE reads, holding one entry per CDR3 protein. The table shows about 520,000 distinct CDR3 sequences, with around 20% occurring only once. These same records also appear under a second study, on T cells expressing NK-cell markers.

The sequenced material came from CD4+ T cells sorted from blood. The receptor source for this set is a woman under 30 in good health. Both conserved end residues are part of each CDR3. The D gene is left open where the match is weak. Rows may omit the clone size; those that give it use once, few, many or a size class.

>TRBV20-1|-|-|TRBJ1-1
CSARMQVNTEAFF
TGCAGTGCTAGGATGCAGGTGAACACTGAAGCTTTCTTT
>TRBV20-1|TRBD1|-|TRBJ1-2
CSAIFPDRGTRYGYTF
TGCAGTGCTATTTTTCCGGACAGGGGGACTAGGTATGGCTACACCTTC
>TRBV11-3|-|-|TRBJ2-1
CASSLLQGRDEQFF
TGTGCCAGCAGCTTATTGCAGGGGCGAGATGAGCAGTTCTTC
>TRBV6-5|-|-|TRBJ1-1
CASSFREWSSRTEAFF
TGTGCCAGCAGTTTTAGAGAGTGGAGCTCTAGGACTGAAGCTTTCTTT
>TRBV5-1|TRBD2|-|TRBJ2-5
CASGRGSGPQETQYF
TGCGCCAGCGGAAGGGGTAGCGGGCCCCAAGAGACCCAGTACTTC
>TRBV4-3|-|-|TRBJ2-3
CASSQGGASADTQYF
TGCGCCAGCAGCCAAGGCGGGGCATCGGCAGATACGCAGTATTTT
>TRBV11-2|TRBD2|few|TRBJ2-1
CASSFKARGGTGTSAHNEQFF
TGTGCCAGCAGCTTTAAGGCGCGGGGGGGGACCGGGACTAGTGCTCACAATGAGCAGTTCTTC
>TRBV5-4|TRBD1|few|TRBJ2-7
CASSWTGQGAREQYF
TGTGCCAGCAGCTGGACGGGACAGGGGGCGCGGGAGCAGTACTTC
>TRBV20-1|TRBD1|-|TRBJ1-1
CSARAGGADTEAFF
TGCAGTGCTAGGGCAGGGGGCGCGGACACTGAAGCTTTCTTT
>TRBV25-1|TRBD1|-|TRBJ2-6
CTSSAQGVAGANVLTF
TGTACCAGCAGCGCGCAGGGGGTTGCTGGGGCCAACGTCCTGACTTTC
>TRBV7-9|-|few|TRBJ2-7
CASSPTGSAYEQYF
TGTGCCAGCAGCCCAACGGGATCCGCCTACGAGCAGTACTTC
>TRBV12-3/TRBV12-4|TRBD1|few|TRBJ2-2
CASSPGTGWRMGRELFF
TGTGCCAGCAGCCCTGGGACAGGGTGGAGGATGGGGCGGGAGCTGTTTTTT
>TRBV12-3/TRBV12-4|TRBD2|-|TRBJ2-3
CASSWTPSGRAVDTQYF
TGTGCCAGCAGTTGGACGCCCAGCGGGAGGGCCGTAGATACGCAGTATTTT
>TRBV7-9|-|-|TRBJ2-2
CASSLVRTNTGELFF
TGTGCCAGCAGCTTAGTTCGGACGAACACCGGGGAGCTGTTTTTT
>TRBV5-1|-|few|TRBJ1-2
CASGEGGGYTF
TGCGCCAGCGGGGAGGGAGGCGGCTACACCTTC
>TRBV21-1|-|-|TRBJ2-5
CASTVGQGVETQYF
TGTGCCAGCACCGTCGGACAGGGCGTAGAGACCCAGTACTTC
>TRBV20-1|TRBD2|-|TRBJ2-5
CSAPGAGGHQETQYF
TGCAGTGCTCCAGGGGCGGGAGGGCACCAAGAGACCCAGTACTTC
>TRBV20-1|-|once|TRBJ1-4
CSASRRPQTNEKLFF
TGCAGTGCTAGTCGTCGGCCTCAAACTAATGAAAAACTGTTTTTT
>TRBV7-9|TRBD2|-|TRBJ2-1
CASTLAGGDNEQFF
TGTGCCAGCACGCTAGCGGGGGGCGACAATGAGCAGTTCTTC
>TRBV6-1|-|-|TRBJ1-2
CASSKDSNYGYTF
TGTGCCAGCAGTAAAGACAGCAACTATGGCTACACCTTC
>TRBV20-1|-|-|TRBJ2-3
CSAWDSLATDTQYF
TGCAGTGCCTGGGACTCCCTAGCCACAGATACGCAGTATTTT
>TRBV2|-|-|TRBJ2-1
CASSDEDSYNEQFF
TGTGCCAGCAGTGATGAGGACAGCTACAATGAGCAGTTCTTC
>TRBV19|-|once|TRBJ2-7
CASSRAVVPSYEQYF
TGTGCCAGCAGCAGGGCCGTGGTCCCCTCCTACGAGCAGTACTTC
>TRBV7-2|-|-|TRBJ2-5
CASSLASDLSWAKTQYF
TGTGCCAGCAGCTTAGCGTCCGACCTTAGTTGGGCCAAGACCCAGTACTTC
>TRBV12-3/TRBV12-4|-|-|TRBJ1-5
CASSQGPYQPQHF
TGTGCCAGCAGTCAGGGGCCCTATCAGCCCCAGCATTTT
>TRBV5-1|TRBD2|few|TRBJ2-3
CASSLVAPGGGTTDTQYF
TGCGCCAGCAGCTTGGTAGCCCCGGGCGGGGGGACTACAGATACGCAGTATTTT
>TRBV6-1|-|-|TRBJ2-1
CASRPGLGGVNEQFF
TGTGCCAGCAGGCCTGGACTAGGGGGGGTAAATGAGCAGTTCTTC
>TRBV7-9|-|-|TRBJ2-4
CASSFPLAKNIQYF
TGTGCCAGCAGCTTCCCCTTAGCCAAAAACATTCAGTACTTC
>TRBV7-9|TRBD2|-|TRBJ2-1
CASSLGGAGGEQFF
TGTGCCAGCAGCTTAGGGGGAGCGGGAGGTGAGCAGTTCTTC
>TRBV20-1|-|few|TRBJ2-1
CSAPGSRGVINEQFF
TGCAGTGCCCCGGGTAGCAGGGGGGTAATCAATGAGCAGTTCTTC
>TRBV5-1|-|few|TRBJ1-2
CASSPDDRANYGYTF
TGCGCCAGCAGCCCTGATGACAGAGCTAACTATGGCTACACCTTC
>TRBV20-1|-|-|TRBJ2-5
CSARDTRGGLETQYF
TGCAGTGCTAGAGATACCCGGGGCGGACTAGAGACCCAGTACTTC
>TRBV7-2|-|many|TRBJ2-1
CASSMTSYNEQFF
TGTGCCAGCAGCATGACTAGCTACAATGAGCAGTTCTTC
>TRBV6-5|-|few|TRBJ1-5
CASRYGQTPEGPQHF
TGTGCCAGCAGATATGGACAGACGCCCGAAGGGCCCCAGCATTTT
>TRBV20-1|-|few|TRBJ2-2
CSAFGQNTGELFF
TGCAGTGCTTTTGGACAGAACACCGGGGAGCTGTTTTTT
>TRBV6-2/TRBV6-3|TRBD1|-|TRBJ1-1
CASRWTGMNTEAFF
TGTGCCAGCAGGTGGACAGGGATGAACACTGAAGCTTTCTTT
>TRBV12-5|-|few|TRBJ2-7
CASGPTALAYEQYF
TGTGCTAGTGGCCCAACGGCTTTAGCCTACGAGCAGTACTTC
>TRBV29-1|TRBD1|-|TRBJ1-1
CSVGGTVNTEAFF
TGCAGCGTGGGTGGGACAGTGAACACTGAAGCTTTCTTT
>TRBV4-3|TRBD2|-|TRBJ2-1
CASSQRVAGGSLRMDNEQFF
TGCGCCAGCAGCCAACGAGTAGCGGGAGGAAGTTTACGGATGGACAATGAGCAGTTCTTC
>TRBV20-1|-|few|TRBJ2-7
CSARGSEGGTEQYF
TGCAGTGCTAGAGGGTCCGAGGGGGGAACCGAGCAGTACTTC
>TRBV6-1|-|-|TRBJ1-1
CASSEGAENLANTEAFF
TGTGCCAGCAGTGAGGGTGCAGAGAACTTAGCGAACACTGAAGCTTTCTTT
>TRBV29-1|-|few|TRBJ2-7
CSVQDTSSYEQYF
TGCAGCGTTCAGGACACGTCCTCCTACGAGCAGTACTTC
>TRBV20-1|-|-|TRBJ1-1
CSASDGTEAFF
TGCAGTGCCTCTGACGGGACTGAAGCTTTCTTT
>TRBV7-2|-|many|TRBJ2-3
CASSPGRSTDTQYF
TGTGCCAGCAGCCCCGGCCGGAGCACAGATACGCAGTATTTT
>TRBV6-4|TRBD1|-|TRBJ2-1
CASSDSRGPGNEQFF
TGTGCCAGCAGTGACTCTAGGGGGCCCGGGAATGAGCAGTTCTTC
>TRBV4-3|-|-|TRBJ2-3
CASSHHLELGDTQYF
TGCGCCAGCAGCCACCATCTCGAGTTAGGGGATACGCAGTATTTT
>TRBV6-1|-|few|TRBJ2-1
CASTGAGRRNEQFF
TGTGCCAGCACAGGAGCGGGCAGACGAAATGAGCAGTTCTTC
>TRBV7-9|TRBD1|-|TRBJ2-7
CASSLGQWDRVNF
TGTGCCAGCAGCTTAGGACAATGGGACAGGGTGAACTTC
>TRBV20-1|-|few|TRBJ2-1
CSARDPARTILEEQFF
TGCAGTGCTAGAGATCCCGCCCGGACTATACTTGAAGAGCAGTTCTTC
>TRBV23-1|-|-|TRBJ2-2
CASSQAFPPGVRYTGELFF
TGCGCCAGCAGTCAAGCCTTCCCCCCGGGAGTTCGATACACCGGGGAGCTGTTTTTT
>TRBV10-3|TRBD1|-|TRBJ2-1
CAISPGQGVNEQFF
TGTGCCATCAGCCCGGGACAGGGGGTCAATGAGCAGTTCTTC
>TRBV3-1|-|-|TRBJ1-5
CASSRPGQPQHF
TGTGCCAGCAGCAGACCGGGCCAGCCCCAGCATTTT
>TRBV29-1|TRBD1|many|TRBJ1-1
CSVGDRGMTEAFF
TGCAGCGTGGGGGACAGGGGTATGACTGAAGCTTTCTTT
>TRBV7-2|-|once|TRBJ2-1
CASSSGKGEGFVEQFF
TGTGCCAGCAGCTCTGGCAAGGGGGAGGGATTTGTAGAGCAGTTCTTC
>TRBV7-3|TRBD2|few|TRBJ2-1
CASSFTGGGGGNEQFF
TGTGCCAGCAGCTTTACCGGCGGGGGGGGTGGCAATGAGCAGTTCTTC
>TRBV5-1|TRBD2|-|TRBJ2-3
CASSLAGLAQGADTQYF
TGCGCCAGCAGCTTGGCCGGACTAGCTCAAGGTGCAGATACGCAGTATTTT
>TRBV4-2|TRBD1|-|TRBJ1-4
CASSRRDRDVSEKLFF
TGTGCCAGCAGCCGCCGGGACAGGGACGTTAGTGAAAAACTGTTTTTT
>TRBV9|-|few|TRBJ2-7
CASSVNPHYEQYF
TGTGCCAGCAGCGTAAATCCGCACTACGAGCAGTACTTC
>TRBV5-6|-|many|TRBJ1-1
CASSVVPTGTEAFF
TGTGCCAGCAGCGTCGTCCCGACGGGCACTGAAGCTTTCTTT